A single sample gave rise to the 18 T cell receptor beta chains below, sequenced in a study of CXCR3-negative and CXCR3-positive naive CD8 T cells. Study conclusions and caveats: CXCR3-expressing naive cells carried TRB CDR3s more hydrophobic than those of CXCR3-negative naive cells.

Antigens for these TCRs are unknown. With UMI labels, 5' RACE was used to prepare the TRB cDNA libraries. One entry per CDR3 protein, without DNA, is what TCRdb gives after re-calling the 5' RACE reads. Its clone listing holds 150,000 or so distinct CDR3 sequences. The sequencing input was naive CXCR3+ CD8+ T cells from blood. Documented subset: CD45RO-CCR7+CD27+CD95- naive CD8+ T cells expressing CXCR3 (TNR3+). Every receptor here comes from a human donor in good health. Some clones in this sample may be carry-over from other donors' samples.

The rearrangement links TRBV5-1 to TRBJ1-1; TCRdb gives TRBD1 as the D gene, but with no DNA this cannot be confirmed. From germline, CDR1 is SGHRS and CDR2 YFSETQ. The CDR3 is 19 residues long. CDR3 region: CASSSLSIGTGPIDTEAFF.

CDR3 residues: CASSLRTSGWDEQFF. This chain connects TRBV7-3 to TRBJ2-1; as DNA is missing, the TRBD2 call by TCRdb cannot be tested. Germline values: CDR1 SGHTA, CDR2 FQGTGA. The CDR3 is 15 residues long.

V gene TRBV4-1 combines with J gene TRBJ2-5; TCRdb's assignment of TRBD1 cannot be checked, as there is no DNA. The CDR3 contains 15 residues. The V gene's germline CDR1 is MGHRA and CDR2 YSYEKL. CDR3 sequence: CASSHRKGGQETQYF.

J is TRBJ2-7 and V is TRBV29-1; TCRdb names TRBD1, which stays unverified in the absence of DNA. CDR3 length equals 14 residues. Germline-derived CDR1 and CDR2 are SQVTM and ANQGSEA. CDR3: CSVVPPGVSYEQYF.

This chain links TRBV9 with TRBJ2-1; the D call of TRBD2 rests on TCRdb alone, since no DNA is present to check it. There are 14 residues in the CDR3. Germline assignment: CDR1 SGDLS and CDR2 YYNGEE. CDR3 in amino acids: CASSVGAGGNEQFF. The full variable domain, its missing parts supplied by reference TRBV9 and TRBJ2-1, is DSGVTQTPKHLITATGQRVTLRCSPRSGDLSVYWYQQSLDQGLQFLIQYYNGEERAKGNILERFSAQQFPDLHSELNLSSLELGDSALYFCASSVGAGGNEQFFGPGTRLTVL.

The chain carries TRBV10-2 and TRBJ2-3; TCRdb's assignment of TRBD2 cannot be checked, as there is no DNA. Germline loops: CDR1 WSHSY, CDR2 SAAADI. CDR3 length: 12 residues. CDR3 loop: CASSRTSDTQYF.

The CDR3 loop reads CSVDPVSSYNEQFF. The chain is built from TRBV29-1 and TRBJ2-1; absent DNA, TCRdb's TRBD1 call cannot be checked. The CDR3 totals 14 residues. The germline V gene encodes CDR1 SQVTM and CDR2 ANQGSEA.

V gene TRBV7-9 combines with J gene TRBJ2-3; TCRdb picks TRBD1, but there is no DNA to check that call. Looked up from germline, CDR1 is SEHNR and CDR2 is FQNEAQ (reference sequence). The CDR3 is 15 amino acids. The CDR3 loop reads CASSPSGGAADTQYF.

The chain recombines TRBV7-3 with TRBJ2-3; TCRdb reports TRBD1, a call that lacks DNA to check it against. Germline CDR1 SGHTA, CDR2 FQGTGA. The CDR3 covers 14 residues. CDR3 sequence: CASTLGQGGDTQYF.

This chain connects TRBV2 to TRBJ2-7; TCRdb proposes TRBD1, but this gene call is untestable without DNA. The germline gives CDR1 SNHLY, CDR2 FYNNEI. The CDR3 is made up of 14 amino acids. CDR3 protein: CASGLGGHLYEQYF.

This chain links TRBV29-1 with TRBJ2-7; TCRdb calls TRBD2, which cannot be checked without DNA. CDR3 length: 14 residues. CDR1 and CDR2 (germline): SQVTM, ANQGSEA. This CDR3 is CSVPLAGGSYEQYF.

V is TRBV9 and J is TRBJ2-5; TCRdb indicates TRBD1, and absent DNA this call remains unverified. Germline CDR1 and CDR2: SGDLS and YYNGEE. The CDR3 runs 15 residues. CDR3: CASSPGDIERETQYF.

The CDR3 sequence is CASSQGGTEEQFF. The chain carries TRBV4-2 and TRBJ2-1; the D call of TRBD1 rests on TCRdb alone, since no DNA is present to check it. The CDR3 loop spans 13 amino acids. Germline V CDR1 and CDR2: LGHNA, YNFKEQ.

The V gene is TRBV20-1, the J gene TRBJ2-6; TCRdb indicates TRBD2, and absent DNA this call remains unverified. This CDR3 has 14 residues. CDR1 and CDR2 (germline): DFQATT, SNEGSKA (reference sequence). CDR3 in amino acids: CSASGGAGANVLTF.

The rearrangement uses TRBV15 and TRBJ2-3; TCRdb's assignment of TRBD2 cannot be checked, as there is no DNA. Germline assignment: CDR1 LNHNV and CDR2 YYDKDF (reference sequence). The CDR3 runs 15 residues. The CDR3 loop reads CATSSILADRDTQYF.

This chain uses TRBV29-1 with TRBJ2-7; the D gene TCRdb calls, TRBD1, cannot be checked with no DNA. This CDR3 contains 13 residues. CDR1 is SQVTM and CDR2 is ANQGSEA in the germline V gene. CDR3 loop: CSVEEDRGYEQYF.

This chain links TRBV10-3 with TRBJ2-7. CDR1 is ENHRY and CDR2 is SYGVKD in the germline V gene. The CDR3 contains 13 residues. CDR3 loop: CAISDGSLYEQYF.

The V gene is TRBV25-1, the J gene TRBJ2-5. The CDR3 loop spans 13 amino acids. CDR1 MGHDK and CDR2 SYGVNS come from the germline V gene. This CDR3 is CASSEISLETQYF.